This entry lists 8 T cell receptor beta chains sequenced from one sample in a study of beta chain features in type 1 diabetes. As every portion of the isolated RNA was reverse transcribed, the sequencing read expressed TCRB transcripts. The protocol was immunoSEQ multiplex PCR, while the TCRdb copy is restricted to in-frame clones and leaves out a portion. The repertoire has 600,000 or so clones, 12% of them found once; the top ten carry over 0.1%. Findings of the study overall: All four CD4+ subsets from Type 1 diabetes patients carried moderately but significantly shorter TCRB CDR3s.

Antigen specificity for these receptors is unknown. Sequencing was performed on naive CD4+ T cells from blood. These receptors all come from a man aged 30 to 39 with type 1 diabetes.

This clone was observed a handful of times. This sequence joins TRBV5-4 and TRBJ1-4; D unresolved. CDR1 is SGHNT and CDR2 is YYREEE in the germline V gene (reference sequence). There are 11 residues in the CDR3. V was pared by 4 bases and J by 6 bases, with 4 bases between. CDR3 bases: TGTGCCAGCAGCCGGGATGAAAAACTGTTTTTT. It codes for CASSRDEKLFF. Together with reference TRBV5-4 and TRBJ1-4, the CDR3 gives the full variable domain: ETGVTQSPTHLIKTRGQQVTLRCSSQSGHNTVSWYQQALGQGPQFIFQYYREEENGRGNFPPRFSGLQFPNYSSELNVNALELDDSALYLCASSRDEKLFFGSGTQLSVL.

The sample holds a few counts of this clone. This CDR3 is CASSLLTGSDTQYF. The CDR3 nucleotides are TGTGCCAGCAGCCTGTTGACAGGGTCAGATACGCAGTATTTT. The chain combines TRBV7-2 with TRBJ2-3, with 7 nucleotides matching TRBD1. The CDR3 has 14 residues. Losses at the gene ends were 5 bases for V and 4 bases for J; bases not matched to a gene: 6. Germline lookup yields CDR1 SGHTA and CDR2 FQGNSA.

This clone was seen a few times. The sample contains more than one DNA sequence encoding this CDR3. The gene calls are TRBV5-1 and TRBJ2-7; D uncertain. V was shortened by 0 bases and J by 3 bases, with 7 bases between the two germline ends. Germline V gives CDR1 SGHRS, CDR2 YFSETQ. This CDR3 spans 13 amino acids. The DNA for the CDR3 is TGCGCCAGCAGCTTGGAAGGCATCTACGAGCAGTACTTC. Residues: CASSLEGIYEQYF.

This rearrangement joins TRBV19 to TRBJ2-1; D tentatively fits TRBD1 or TRBD2 (6 bases each). Germline CDR1 and CDR2: LNHDA and SQIVND (reference sequence). V gave up 5 bases and J gave up 6 bases, with 17 bases separating them. CDR3 length: 15 amino acids. This CDR3 reads CASSPHGRGGNEQFF. CDR3 sequence (DNA): TGTGCCAGTAGTCCCCATGGCAGGGGAGGCAATGAGCAGTTCTTC.

This clone occurred a few times. This sequence joins TRBV5-4 and TRBJ2-3, with a weak D call TRBD2 (5 bases). This CDR3 spans 14 amino acids. Germline V gene lookup returns CDR1 SGHNT and CDR2 YYREEE (reference sequence). V gave up 4 bases and J gave up 4 bases, with 13 bases separating them. The CDR3 region is CASSPRTGADTQYF. The CDR3 DNA follows: TGTGCCAGCAGCCCTAGGACTGGGGCAGATACGCAGTATTTT.

This clone was counted a few times. The chain combines TRBV5-1 with TRBJ2-5, with 9 bases lining up with TRBD1. Trimming took 3 bases from V and 5 from J; bases not matched to a gene: 5. This CDR3 contains 14 residues. Germline lookup yields CDR1 SGHRS and CDR2 YFSETQ. The chain's CDR3 is CASSWGQGGETQYF. In DNA form, the CDR3 reads TGCGCCAGCAGCTGGGGACAGGGAGGGGAGACCCAGTACTTC.

V is TRBV6-6 and J is TRBJ1-1; D not resolved. Trimming left V 4 bases short and J 6 bases short, with 9 bases between. CDR3 length equals 12 residues. Germline assignment: CDR1 MNHNY and CDR2 SVGAGI (reference sequence). CDR3 DNA: TGTGCCAGCAGTTTTACGTCCGCTGAAGCTTTCTTT. Translating gives CASSFTSAEAFF.

There are a few counts of this clone. This chain links TRBV7-9 with TRBJ1-2; D is unresolved. Trimming stripped 2 bases from V and 0 bases from J, with 13 bases between. In germline, CDR1 is SEHNR, CDR2 FQNEAQ (reference sequence). This CDR3 region has 16 residues. CDR3 region: CASSLSRTAANYGYTF. CDR3 nucleotide sequence: TGTGCCAGCAGCTTAAGTCGGACGGCAGCTAACTATGGCTACACCTTC.